Listed below are T cell receptor beta chains from one sample, sequenced in a study of T cells in Graves' hyperthyroidism and ophthalmopathy. Each CDR3 protein is one row after TCRdb ran MiXCR on the multiplex PCR reads. This sample has 300,000 to 400,000 distinct CDR3 sequences, with over 20% found just once. Sequencing input: blood. The receptors here all came from a woman in her forties or fifties with Graves' hyperthyroidism. The CDR3 runs from the conserved cysteine through the conserved F or W. Each record gives: CDR3 DNA, CDR3 protein, V gene, D gene, J gene, clone size. A D gene is named only where the DNA matches it firmly. Clone size is shown for a subset of rows, as once, few, many or a class of expanded clone.

CDR3 DNA: TGTGCCAGCAGTTGGGGACATAAAGAGCAAGAGACCCAGTACTTC
CDR3 protein: CASSWGHKEQETQYF
V gene: TRBV6-1
D gene: NA
J gene: TRBJ2-5
clone size: few

CDR3 DNA: TGTGCCAGCTCAGGAGACAGGGTGGAGACCCAGTACTTC
CDR3 protein: CASSGDRVETQYF
V gene: TRBV18
D gene: TRBD1
J gene: TRBJ2-5
clone size: many

CDR3 DNA: TGCAGTGCTAGTGGGACCCCTCCGAAGCAGTACTTC
CDR3 protein: CSASGTPPKQYF
V gene: TRBV20-1
D gene: NA
J gene: TRBJ2-7
clone size: NA

CDR3 DNA: TGTGCCAGCAGTTTTGACGGAAGCACAGATACGCAGTATTTT
CDR3 protein: CASSFDGSTDTQYF
V gene: TRBV12-3/TRBV12-4
D gene: NA
J gene: TRBJ2-3
clone size: many

CDR3 DNA: TGTGCCAGCAGCTCTTTAGCGGGAGACCCCAGGGGGCAGTTCTTC
CDR3 protein: CASSSLAGDPRGQFF
V gene: TRBV11-2
D gene: TRBD2
J gene: TRBJ2-1
clone size: NA

CDR3 DNA: TGTGCCAGCAGCTTAGGGGGACTCGGCAGGGGGCGTTCTAGCAATCAGCCCCAGCATTTT
CDR3 protein: CASSLGGLGRGRSSNQPQHF
V gene: TRBV7-9
D gene: TRBD1
J gene: TRBJ1-5
clone size: many

CDR3 DNA: TGCGCCAGCAGCCCTGGACTAGCGGGAGGAGCCAAAAACATTCAGTACTTC
CDR3 protein: CASSPGLAGGAKNIQYF
V gene: TRBV5-1
D gene: TRBD2
J gene: TRBJ2-4
clone size: NA

CDR3 DNA: TGTGCCAGCAGCCTGCTGAGGACAGGGAACTACGAGCAGTACTTC
CDR3 protein: CASSLLRTGNYEQYF
V gene: TRBV28
D gene: TRBD1
J gene: TRBJ2-7
clone size: many

CDR3 DNA: TGCAGTGCTCAGGAAACCGATAGCACAGATACGCAGTATTTT
CDR3 protein: CSAQETDSTDTQYF
V gene: TRBV20-1
D gene: NA
J gene: TRBJ2-3
clone size: NA

CDR3 DNA: TGCAGTGCTATGGTCATTAATTCACCCCTCCACTTT
CDR3 protein: CSAMVINSPLHF
V gene: TRBV20-1
D gene: NA
J gene: TRBJ1-6
clone size: NA

CDR3 DNA: TGTGCCAGCGGGACCACCTACGAGCAGTACTTC
CDR3 protein: CASGTTYEQYF
V gene: TRBV3-1
D gene: NA
J gene: TRBJ2-7
clone size: NA

CDR3 DNA: TGCAGTGCCCCCAGGGTGAATGGCTACACCTTC
CDR3 protein: CSAPRVNGYTF
V gene: TRBV20-1
D gene: NA
J gene: TRBJ1-2
clone size: many

CDR3 DNA: TGTGCCAGCAGAGAACCGGGACAGGGCGTCACTGAAGCTTTCTTT
CDR3 protein: CASREPGQGVTEAFF
V gene: TRBV11-2
D gene: TRBD1
J gene: TRBJ1-1
clone size: once

CDR3 DNA: TGTGCCTGGGAACGGAACTGGATCCGGGGCACCGGGGAGCTGTTTTTT
CDR3 protein: CAWERNWIRGTGELFF
V gene: TRBV30
D gene: NA
J gene: TRBJ2-2
clone size: few

CDR3 DNA: TGCGCCAGCAGCCGCGGTGGGGATTACGAGCAGTACTTC
CDR3 protein: CASSRGGDYEQYF
V gene: TRBV5-1
D gene: NA
J gene: TRBJ2-7
clone size: many

CDR3 DNA: TGTGCCAGCAGCCCAGAACCCGGGACAGGGAGCACCGGGGAGCTGTTTTTT
CDR3 protein: CASSPEPGTGSTGELFF
V gene: TRBV7-9
D gene: TRBD1
J gene: TRBJ2-2
clone size: few

CDR3 DNA: TGTGCCAGTAGTGACCCTCGGGACAGCATGAACACTGAAGCTTTCTTT
CDR3 protein: CASSDPRDSMNTEAFF
V gene: TRBV19
D gene: TRBD1
J gene: TRBJ1-1
clone size: NA

CDR3 DNA: TGTGCCACTCTAGCGGAGACGAACACCGGGGAGCTGTTTTTT
CDR3 protein: CATLAETNTGELFF
V gene: TRBV28
D gene: TRBD2
J gene: TRBJ2-2
clone size: NA

CDR3 DNA: TGTGCCAGCAGTGTCAGTGCTTTCTATGGCTACACCTTC
CDR3 protein: CASSVSAFYGYTF
V gene: TRBV28
D gene: NA
J gene: TRBJ1-2
clone size: few

CDR3 DNA: TGTGCCAGCAGCGTAGGAGGGACAGCGACCTACGAGCAGTACTTC
CDR3 protein: CASSVGGTATYEQYF
V gene: TRBV9
D gene: TRBD1
J gene: TRBJ2-7
clone size: few

CDR3 DNA: TGCGCCAGCAGCCAGGGACACGCTGCCGTCCTGACTTTC
CDR3 protein: CASSQGHAAVLTF
V gene: TRBV5-1
D gene: NA
J gene: TRBJ2-6
clone size: many

CDR3 DNA: TGTGCCAGCAGTCACCAGGAATACTATGGCTACACCTTC
CDR3 protein: CASSHQEYYGYTF
V gene: TRBV12-3/TRBV12-4
D gene: NA
J gene: TRBJ1-2
clone size: many

CDR3 DNA: TGTGCCAGCAGCCCGCAATCTATGGGACTGGCAAGCTCCTACGAGCAGTACTTC
CDR3 protein: CASSPQSMGLASSYEQYF
V gene: TRBV3-1
D gene: NA
J gene: TRBJ2-7
clone size: many

CDR3 DNA: TGCAGTGCTAGAGGCCAAGAGACCCAGTACTTC
CDR3 protein: CSARGQETQYF
V gene: TRBV20-1
D gene: NA
J gene: TRBJ2-5
clone size: many

CDR3 DNA: TGTGCCAGCAGCCCAGGGCTAGCGGGGGGCTATCAGCAGTTCTTC
CDR3 protein: CASSPGLAGGYQQFF
V gene: TRBV7-3
D gene: TRBD2
J gene: TRBJ2-1
clone size: NA

CDR3 DNA: TGTGCCAGCAGTTTAAAAAGGACGAGGACCTTC
CDR3 protein: CASSLKRTRTF
V gene: TRBV27
D gene: NA
J gene: TRBJ1-2
clone size: many

CDR3 DNA: TGTGCCAGCAGCCAGGCAGTGGATTACATAGATACGCAGTATTTT
CDR3 protein: CASSQAVDYIDTQYF
V gene: TRBV3-1
D gene: NA
J gene: TRBJ2-3
clone size: many

CDR3 DNA: TGCGCCAGCAGCTTGGTCGGGTATTCAGATACGCAGTATTTT
CDR3 protein: CASSLVGYSDTQYF
V gene: TRBV5-1
D gene: NA
J gene: TRBJ2-3
clone size: many

CDR3 DNA: TGTGCCAGCACCCTAGCGGGAAACAATGAGCAGTTCTTC
CDR3 protein: CASTLAGNNEQFF
V gene: TRBV6-1
D gene: TRBD2
J gene: TRBJ2-1
clone size: NA

CDR3 DNA: TGTGCCAGCTTTACCCAAGTGGTTGATACGCAGTATTTT
CDR3 protein: CASFTQVVDTQYF
V gene: TRBV2
D gene: NA
J gene: TRBJ2-3
clone size: many

CDR3 DNA: TGTGCCAGCTCACCCGGACAGGGAAGTTGGGAGACCCAGTACTTC
CDR3 protein: CASSPGQGSWETQYF
V gene: TRBV18
D gene: TRBD1
J gene: TRBJ2-5
clone size: NA